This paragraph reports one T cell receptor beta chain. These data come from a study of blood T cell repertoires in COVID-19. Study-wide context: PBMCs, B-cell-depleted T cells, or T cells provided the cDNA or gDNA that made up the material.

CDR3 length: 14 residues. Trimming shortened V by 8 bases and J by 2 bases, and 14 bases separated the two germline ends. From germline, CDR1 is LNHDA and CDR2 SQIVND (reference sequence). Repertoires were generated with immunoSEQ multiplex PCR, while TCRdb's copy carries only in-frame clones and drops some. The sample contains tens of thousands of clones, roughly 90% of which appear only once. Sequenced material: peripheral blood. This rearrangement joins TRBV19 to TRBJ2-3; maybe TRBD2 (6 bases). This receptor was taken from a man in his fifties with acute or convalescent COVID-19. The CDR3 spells CASGGFGPTDTQYF. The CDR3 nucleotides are TGTGCCAGTGGAGGGTTCGGGCCCACAGATACGCAGTATTTT.